This T cell receptor beta chain was obtained from a study of cytomegalovirus exposure and HLA in healthy donors. In the study overall: The use of the same platform for the approximately 130 validation repertoires and the roughly 700 first-cohort repertoires was reported by a later analysis. General study results and limits: Many donors carried some public TCRs, although rarity characterized most TCR sequences. Cytomegalovirus association was listed for 150 or so TCR beta chains.

Separate from the approximately 670-subject first cohort, the roughly 120-subject validation cohort was the one that the donors belonged to. This clone was seen a handful of times. Its antigen is undetermined. The germline V gene has CDR1 SGHRS and CDR2 YFSETQ. The CDR3 consists of 13 residues. Between the trimmed V and J ends, which lost 0 bases and 5 bases, there was a span of 6 bases. Generated by immunoSEQ multiplex PCR, the TCRdb table keeps only in-frame clones and is missing some. The sample shows 180,000 or so clones, 75% to 85% of them seen only once. The material sequenced was PBMCs. This sequence joins TRBV5-1 and TRBJ1-5; D is undetermined. This sequence was found in a woman in her twenties or thirties in good health and CMV-seropositive. The CDR3 loop is CASSLVGDQPQHF. The CDR3 DNA follows: TGCGCCAGCAGCTTGGTCGGGGATCAGCCCCAGCATTTT.